The source of this T cell receptor (beta chain) is a study of shared clonotypes between healthy human individuals. Study-wide background: A few men and a couple of women, aged 18 to 49, were donors. Study-level findings and limits: The study found approximately 5% of naive CD4 clonotypes shared across a few donors.

TCRdb's copy holds only in-frame clones and misses some; the assay was immunoSEQ multiplex PCR. The sample shows about 2.4 million clones, over 85% of them seen only once. As regards this clone: Its antigen remains unknown.

This CDR3 contains 14 residues. The germline CDR1 and CDR2 sequences are MDHEN and SYDVKM. J lost 5 bases, V lost 7 bases, and 7 bases had no gene match. Sequenced: naive CD4+ T cells from PBMCs. Stated subset: CD45RA+ positively selected. The sequence derives from a man aged 18 to 30 in good health. Some clones in this sample may be carry-over from other donors' samples. This rearrangement joins TRBV28 to TRBJ1-4, with TRBD1 identical over 7 bases. CDR3: CASTQGGANEKLFF. The DNA for the CDR3 is TGTGCCAGCACCCAGGGGGGGGCAAATGAAAAACTGTTTTTT.